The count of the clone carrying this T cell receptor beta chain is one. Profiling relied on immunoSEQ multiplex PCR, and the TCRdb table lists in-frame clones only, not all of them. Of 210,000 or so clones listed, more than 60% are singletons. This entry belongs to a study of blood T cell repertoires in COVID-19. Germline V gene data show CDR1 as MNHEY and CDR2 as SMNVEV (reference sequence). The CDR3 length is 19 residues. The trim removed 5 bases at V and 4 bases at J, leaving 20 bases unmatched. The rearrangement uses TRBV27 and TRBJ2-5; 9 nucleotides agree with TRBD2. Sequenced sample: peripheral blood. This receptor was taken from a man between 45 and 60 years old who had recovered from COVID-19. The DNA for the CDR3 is TGTGCCAGCAGTCCGGTTTTCGCAATTACCGCGGGAGGGGCAGAGACCCAGTACTTC. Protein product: CASSPVFAITAGGAETQYF.